This is a list of T cell receptor beta chains from one sample in a study of shared clonotypes between healthy human individuals. Produced via immunoSEQ multiplex PCR; TCRdb's table is partial and in-frame only. The table records about 980,000 clones, roughly 72% of them present only once. Sequencing input: memory CD4+ T cells sorted from blood. The source is a man aged 18 to 30 in good health. Each CDR3 is given with its conserved first and last residue. A D gene is named only where the DNA matches it firmly. The listing skips clone size in some rows; elsewhere it reads once, few, many or a size class.

v_call,j_call,clone_size,d_call,cdr3_nt,cdr3_aa
TRBV19,TRBJ1-1,NA,NA,TGTGCCAGTAGTCCGGCAACCCAGGGTACCACTGAAGCTTTCTTT,CASSPATQGTTEAFF
TRBV27,TRBJ1-1,NA,NA,TGTGCCAGCAGACCTCCCGGGGTAAAAACTGAAGCTTTCTTT,CASRPPGVKTEAFF
TRBV2,TRBJ1-1,NA,NA,TGTGCCAGCAGCCGAAGTACAGGTAACACTGAAGCTTTCTTT,CASSRSTGNTEAFF
TRBV28,TRBJ1-6,NA,NA,TGTGCCAGCAGCCCTGACTTTAATTCACCCCTCCACTTT,CASSPDFNSPLHF
TRBV28,TRBJ2-1,NA,NA,TGTGCCAGCAGTTTATCAGGGCCGAAGGGAAGGCATGAGCAGTTCTTC,CASSLSGPKGRHEQFF
TRBV6-6,TRBJ2-1,NA,NA,TGTGCCAGCTGGCGCAGTCCCTACAATGAGCAGTTCTTC,CASWRSPYNEQFF
TRBV16,TRBJ2-2,NA,NA,TGTGCCACCCAGATGGGAGGCGGGACCGGGGAGCTGTTTTTT,CATQMGGGTGELFF
TRBV5-5,TRBJ2-7,once,NA,TGTGCCAGCAGCTTGGATACAGGGAGGTACGAGCAGTACTTC,CASSLDTGRYEQYF
TRBV21-1,TRBJ2-1,NA,NA,TGTGCCAGCGCTCGCAGCGGGAGGGCCACCTACAATGAGCAGTTCTTC,CASARSGRATYNEQFF
TRBV7-2,TRBJ2-3,NA,TRBD2,TGTGCCAGCAGCTTGGGACTAGCGGGAGGGAGCACAGATACGCAGTATTTT,CASSLGLAGGSTDTQYF
TRBV4-1,TRBJ1-3,NA,NA,TGCGCCAGCAGCCTGACAGCTCTCTCTGGAAACACCATATATTTT,CASSLTALSGNTIYF
TRBV6-5,TRBJ2-3,NA,TRBD1,TGTGCCAGCAGTCCCGGGACAGGGCATGCAGATACGCAGTATTTT,CASSPGTGHADTQYF
TRBV18,TRBJ1-6,once,NA,TGTGCCAGCTCAGTAGGATCACCCCTCCACTTT,CASSVGSPLHF
TRBV18,TRBJ2-7,NA,NA,TGTGCCAGCTCACCACTCTCGAGCGAGCAGTACTTC,CASSPLSSEQYF
TRBV18,TRBJ2-2,NA,TRBD2,TGTGCCAGCTCATCAGCGGGAGGGGACACCGGGGAGCTGTTTTTT,CASSSAGGDTGELFF
TRBV4-1,TRBJ1-2,NA,TRBD1,TGCGCCAGCAGCCCAACCCGGGACAGGGCCTACTATGGCTACACCTTC,CASSPTRDRAYYGYTF
TRBV15,TRBJ2-3,NA,TRBD1,TGTGCCACCAGCAGAGACCTGGGACAGACAGATACGCAGTATTTT,CATSRDLGQTDTQYF
TRBV19,TRBJ2-2,NA,TRBD1,TGTGCCAGTAGTATTCAGGGGGCTAACACCGGGGAGCTGTTTTTT,CASSIQGANTGELFF
TRBV11-2,TRBJ2-1,many,TRBD1,TGTGCCAGCAGCCGAATGACAGGGACGGCCTACAATGAGCAGTTCTTC,CASSRMTGTAYNEQFF
TRBV7-6,TRBJ2-7,once,NA,TGTGCCAGCAGCTGGGCCGGGGACACCGGCGAGCAGTACTTC,CASSWAGDTGEQYF
TRBV7-9,TRBJ1-5,many,NA,TGTGCCAGCAGCTTAGGCTTCACGAGCAATCAGCCCCAGCATTTT,CASSLGFTSNQPQHF
TRBV5-1,TRBJ2-2,NA,NA,TGCGCCAGCAGCTGGAAGACGGACACCGGGGAGCTGTTTTTT,CASSWKTDTGELFF
TRBV7-9,TRBJ2-2,NA,NA,TGTGCCAGCAGCTTACTCCCACCCACCGGGGAGCTGTTTTTT,CASSLLPPTGELFF
TRBV7-9,TRBJ1-4,few,NA,TGTGCCAGCAGCTCCGATGCGGCGGGGATTAATGAAAAACTGTTTTTT,CASSSDAAGINEKLFF
TRBV29-1,TRBJ1-2,NA,NA,TGCAGCGTTGCGGCAGGGAGTGGCTACACCTTC,CSVAAGSGYTF
TRBV7-8,TRBJ2-1,NA,NA,TGTGCCAGCGTGGCCTACAATGAGCAGTTCTTC,CASVAYNEQFF
TRBV12-5,TRBJ2-7,NA,NA,TGTGCTAGTGGTTCGTGGACAGGGATCCTAGCGGGATCCTACGAGCAGTACTTC,CASGSWTGILAGSYEQYF
TRBV6-1,TRBJ2-1,NA,NA,TGTGCCAGCAGTGAAGGCGGAGGACCGCGTTACAATGAGCAGTTCTTC,CASSEGGGPRYNEQFF
TRBV19,TRBJ1-6,NA,TRBD1,TGTGCCAGTAGTCCCCGGGACAGGGGATTAGATTCACCCCTCCACTTT,CASSPRDRGLDSPLHF
TRBV4-1,TRBJ1-2,NA,TRBD1,TGCGCCAGCAGCCAAGGAGACAGGGCAGATGGCTACACCTTC,CASSQGDRADGYTF
TRBV18,TRBJ1-2,NA,NA,TGTGCCAGCTCGTCCACAGGGATCGAGGCTGGCTACACCTTC,CASSSTGIEAGYTF
TRBV6-1,TRBJ1-1,NA,NA,TGTGCCAGCAGTGAAGCGCATTACCCATCGAACACTGAAGCTTTCTTT,CASSEAHYPSNTEAFF
TRBV4-3,TRBJ2-7,NA,TRBD2,TGCGCCAGCAGCCAAGGGCTAGCGGGAACAATAGCCTACGAGCAGTACTTC,CASSQGLAGTIAYEQYF
TRBV30,TRBJ2-1,NA,TRBD1,TGTGCCTGGAATAGGGACAGCCGCTACAATGAGCAGTTCTTC,CAWNRDSRYNEQFF
TRBV30,TRBJ2-6,NA,TRBD1,TGTGCCTGGAGTGCCCTACCCAGGACAGGGCCTGGGGCCAACGTCCTGACTTTC,CAWSALPRTGPGANVLTF
TRBV11-2,TRBJ2-6,NA,NA,TGTGCCAGCAGCTCGCCGGTGGGATGGGGTCCTGGGGCCAACGTCCTGACTTTC,CASSSPVGWGPGANVLTF
TRBV5-1,TRBJ1-4,NA,NA,TGCGCCAGCAGCTCGGGCCTGACGGCTAATGAAAAACTGTTTTTT,CASSSGLTANEKLFF
TRBV21-1,TRBJ1-2,NA,NA,TGTGCCAGCAGCAAAGCGCGACAGGGTGACTATGGCTACACCTTC,CASSKARQGDYGYTF
TRBV6-6,TRBJ2-5,once,TRBD1,TGTGCCAGCAGACTCGGACAGGGGAAGCAAGAGACCCAGTACTTC,CASRLGQGKQETQYF
TRBV6-6,TRBJ2-7,few,NA,TGTGCCAGCAGTTACTCGGACAGTTACGAGCAGTACTTC,CASSYSDSYEQYF
TRBV6-5,TRBJ1-6,NA,TRBD1,TGTGCCAGCAGAAGGGGACAGGGGAACAATTCACCCCTCCACTTT,CASRRGQGNNSPLHF
TRBV5-1,TRBJ2-7,NA,NA,TGCGCCAGCAGCTTGGGCGAGACGGGGGAGCAGTACTTC,CASSLGETGEQYF